This TCR beta chain was identified in a study of chemoradiotherapy in HPV16-positive cancers. At the level of the study: Candidate HPV-specific clones and shared TCR motifs came from a couple of HPV16-positive patients. Study-level findings and limits: Candidate HPV-specific clones and E7-related TCR motifs grew in tumor during treatment.

The assay was immunoSEQ multiplex PCR, and TCRdb's table has in-frame clones only and misses some. The sample includes some 28,000 clones, 84% of them seen just once. About this clone itself: Its antigen is unidentified.

The CDR3 contains 14 residues. Looked up from germline, CDR1 is MGHDK and CDR2 is SYGVNS. V lost 1 base, J lost 10 bases, and 13 bases lay in between. This receptor was identified in a human donor with HPV-associated anogenital cancer. The chain couples TRBV25-1 to TRBJ1-4; D possibly corresponds to TRBD1 (5 bases). This specimen consisted of blood, obtained from a patient who underwent chemoradiotherapy. Here the CDR3 reads CASSESGGTGKLFF. In DNA, the CDR3 is TGTGCCAGCAGTGAATCCGGGGGGACTGGAAAACTGTTTTTT. Looking up the rest from reference TRBV25-1 and TRBJ1-4 gives the full variable domain: EADIYQTPRYLVIGTGKKITLECSQTMGHDKMYWYQQDPGMELHLIHYSYGVNSTEKGDLSSESTVSRIRTEHFPLTLESARPSHTSQYLCASSESGGTGKLFFGSGTQLSVL.